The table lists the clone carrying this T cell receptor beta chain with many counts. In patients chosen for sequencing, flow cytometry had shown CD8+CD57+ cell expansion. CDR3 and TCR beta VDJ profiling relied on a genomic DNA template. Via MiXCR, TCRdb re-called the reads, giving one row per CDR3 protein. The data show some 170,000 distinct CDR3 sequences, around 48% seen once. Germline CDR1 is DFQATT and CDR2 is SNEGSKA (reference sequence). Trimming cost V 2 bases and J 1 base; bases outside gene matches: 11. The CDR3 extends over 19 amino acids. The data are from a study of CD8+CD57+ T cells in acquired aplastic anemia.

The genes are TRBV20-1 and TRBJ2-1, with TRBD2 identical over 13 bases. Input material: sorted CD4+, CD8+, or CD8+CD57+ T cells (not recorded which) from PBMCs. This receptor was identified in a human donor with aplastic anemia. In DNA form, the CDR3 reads TGCAGTGCTAGACCTCCCAAAGGGACTAGCGGGGCTTCCTACAATGAGCAGTTCTTC. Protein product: CSARPPKGTSGASYNEQFF.